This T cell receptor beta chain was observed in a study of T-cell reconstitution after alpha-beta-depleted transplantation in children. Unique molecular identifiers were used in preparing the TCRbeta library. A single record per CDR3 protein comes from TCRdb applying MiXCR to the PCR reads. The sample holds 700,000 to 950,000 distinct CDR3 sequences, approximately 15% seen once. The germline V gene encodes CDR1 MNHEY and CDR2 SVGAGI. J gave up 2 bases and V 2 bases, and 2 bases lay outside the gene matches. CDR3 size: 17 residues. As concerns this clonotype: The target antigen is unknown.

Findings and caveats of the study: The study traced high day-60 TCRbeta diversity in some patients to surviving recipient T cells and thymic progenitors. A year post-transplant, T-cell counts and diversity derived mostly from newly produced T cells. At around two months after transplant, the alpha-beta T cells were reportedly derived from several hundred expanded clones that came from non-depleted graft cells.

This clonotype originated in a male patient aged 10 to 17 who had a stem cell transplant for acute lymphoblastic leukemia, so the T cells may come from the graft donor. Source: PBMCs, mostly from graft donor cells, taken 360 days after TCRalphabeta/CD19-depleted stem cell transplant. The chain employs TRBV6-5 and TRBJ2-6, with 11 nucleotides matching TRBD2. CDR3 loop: CASSYLSGRAGANVLTF. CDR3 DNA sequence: TGTGCCAGCAGTTACCTTAGCGGGAGGGCTGGGGCCAACGTCCTGACTTTC.